The 9 T cell receptor beta chains reported below all come from one sample, sequenced in a study of identifying expanded T cells in peripheral blood (dated by TCRdb to about 2019). To prepare the library, the immunoSEQ multiplex PCR assay was applied. TCRdb retrieved this table from immuneACCESS and kept in-frame rearrangements only. Not all clones are present; in checked studies, unresolved V genes account for under half, and no reason is known for the remainder. For this sample the table gives more than 80,000 clones, of which about 87% were detected only once. The top ten clonotypes cover roughly 4% of the sample. The sequenced sample consisted of blood. The receptors originated from a person aged 18 to 75 in good health.

V gene TRBV11-2 combines with J gene TRBJ2-1; 8 bases align to TRBD2. Germline V lookup: CDR1 SGHAT, CDR2 FQNNGV. J gave up 8 bases and V 3 bases, and 6 bases lay outside the gene matches. This CDR3 comprises 14 residues. Written as DNA, the CDR3 is TGTGCCAGCAGCTTTATTGGGACTAGGGATGAGCAGTTCTTC. Its protein is CASSFIGTRDEQFF.

In its sample, this clone was seen once. The chain uses TRBV30 and TRBJ2-1; D is ambiguous. V was cut by 1 base and J by 9 bases, with 16 bases left in between. Germline-derived CDR1 and CDR2 are GTSNPN and SVGIG (reference sequence). CDR3 length: 14 residues. The CDR3 sequence is CAWSGDWLNSEQFF. CDR3 DNA sequence: TGTGCCTGGAGTGGTGATTGGTTAAATAGTGAGCAGTTCTTC.

The chain combines TRBV15 with TRBJ2-3, with 10 bases identical to TRBD2. This CDR3 has 16 residues. The V segment lost 4 bases and the J segment 2 bases; nucleotides outside the gene matches: 6. Per the germline V gene, CDR1 is LNHNV and CDR2 is YYDKDF (reference sequence). CDR3 in DNA: TGTGCCACCAGCAAAAACAGCGGGAGGGCCACAGATACGCAGTATTTT. Translation: CATSKNSGRATDTQYF. Drawing the rest from reference TRBV15 and TRBJ2-3, the complete variable domain is DAMVIQNPRYQVTQFGKPVTLSCSQTLNHNVMYWYQQKSSQAPKLLFHYYDKDFNNEADTPDNFQSRRPNTSFCFLDIRSPGLGDTAMYLCATSKNSGRATDTQYFGPGTRLTVL.

This sequence joins TRBV2 and TRBJ1-6; D is unresolved. Germline V CDR1 and CDR2: SNHLY, FYNNEI. V dropped 8 bases and J dropped 6 bases, with 8 bases sitting between them. The CDR3 covers 12 residues. The chain's CDR3 is CASVGINSPLHF. The CDR3 region has the DNA TGTGCCAGCGTAGGGATTAATTCACCCCTCCACTTT.

This rearrangement joins TRBV27 to TRBJ1-4, with 9 bases identical to TRBD1. V lost 2 bases, J lost 0 bases, and 10 bases stayed unmatched. Germline CDR1 and CDR2: MNHEY and SMNVEV (reference sequence). CDR3 length: 19 amino acids. The CDR3 spells CASSLKSWGQGATNEKLFF. The CDR3, as DNA: TGTGCCAGCAGTTTAAAATCCTGGGGACAGGGCGCAACTAATGAAAAACTGTTTTTT.

This clone has just one count. V gene TRBV30 combines with J gene TRBJ2-3, with a weak D call TRBD1 (6 bases). Trimming took 5 bases from V and 4 from J, leaving 13 bases between them. CDR3 size: 13 residues. CDR1 GTSNPN and CDR2 SVGIG come from the germline V gene (reference sequence). CDR3 nucleotide sequence: TGTGCCTGGGAACAGGGAGATGCAGATACGCAGTATTTT. This gives the protein CAWEQGDADTQYF.

V and J are TRBV9 and TRBJ2-3; 12 positions match TRBD1. The germline V gene encodes CDR1 SGDLS and CDR2 YYNGEE. This CDR3 comprises 15 residues. Trimming cost V 4 bases and J 4 bases; bases outside gene matches: 4. Written as DNA, the CDR3 is TGTGCCAGCAGCTTTGGGACAGGGGGCCCAGATACGCAGTATTTT. Protein sequence: CASSFGTGGPDTQYF. The whole variable domain, filled in from reference TRBV9 and TRBJ2-3, reads DSGVTQTPKHLITATGQRVTLRCSPRSGDLSVYWYQQSLDQGLQFLIQYYNGEERAKGNILERFSAQQFPDLHSELNLSSLELGDSALYFCASSFGTGGPDTQYFGPGTRLTVL.

This clone was counted once. This chain joins TRBV5-1 and TRBJ2-7; maybe TRBD1 (7 bases). The CDR3 covers 13 residues. V lost 4 bases and J 5 bases, leaving 13 bases between the germline ends. CDR1 is SGHRS and CDR2 is YFSETQ in the germline V gene. CDR3 sequence reads: CASSRPGGNEQYF. Written as DNA, the CDR3 is TGCGCCAGCAGCAGACCAGGGGGGAACGAGCAGTACTTC.

This clone was seen just once. This rearrangement joins TRBV10-1 to TRBJ2-2; D is unresolved. The V end was cut by 8 bases, the J end by 6 bases, with 13 bases between. Looked up from germline, CDR1 is WNHNN and CDR2 is SYGVQD (reference sequence). The CDR3 sequence is 13 residues long. CDR3 residues: CASSTGWAGELFF. The CDR3 bases are TGCGCCAGCTCGACGGGCTGGGCCGGGGAGCTGTTTTTT.